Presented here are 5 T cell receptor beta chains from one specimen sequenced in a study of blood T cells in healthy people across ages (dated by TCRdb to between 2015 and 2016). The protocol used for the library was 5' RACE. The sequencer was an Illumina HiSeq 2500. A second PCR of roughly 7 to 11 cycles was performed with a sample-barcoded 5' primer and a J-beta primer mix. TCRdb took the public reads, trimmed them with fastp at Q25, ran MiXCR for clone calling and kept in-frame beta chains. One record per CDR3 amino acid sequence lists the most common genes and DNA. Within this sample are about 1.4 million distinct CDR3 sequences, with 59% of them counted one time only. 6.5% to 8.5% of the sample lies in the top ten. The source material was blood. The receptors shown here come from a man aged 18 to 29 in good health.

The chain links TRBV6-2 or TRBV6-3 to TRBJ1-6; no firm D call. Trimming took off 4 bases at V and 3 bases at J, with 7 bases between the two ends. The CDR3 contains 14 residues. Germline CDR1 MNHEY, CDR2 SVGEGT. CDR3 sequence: CASSSADYNSPLHF. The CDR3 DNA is TGTGCCAGCAGTTCAGCGGACTATAATTCACCCCTCCACTTT.

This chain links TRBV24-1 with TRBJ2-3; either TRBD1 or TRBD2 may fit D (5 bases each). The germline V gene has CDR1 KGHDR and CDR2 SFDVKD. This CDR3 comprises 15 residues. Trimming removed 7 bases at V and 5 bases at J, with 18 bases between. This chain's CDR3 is CATSQLFLGVDTQYF. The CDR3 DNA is TGTGCCACCAGCCAATTGTTCTTGGGGGTAGATACGCAGTATTTT.

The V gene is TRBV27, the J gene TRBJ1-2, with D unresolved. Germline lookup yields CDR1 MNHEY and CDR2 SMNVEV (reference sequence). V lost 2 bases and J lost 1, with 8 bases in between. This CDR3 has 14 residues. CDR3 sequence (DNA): TGTGCCAGCAGTTTAGTTTACAGTAACTATGGCTACACCTTC. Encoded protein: CASSLVYSNYGYTF.

The CDR3 DNA reads as TGTGCCAGCAGCCCCGGAGGTTGGGGGGAAGAAGCTTTCTTT. Encoded protein: CASSPGGWGEEAFF. The rearrangement uses TRBV27 and TRBJ1-1, with a weak D call TRBD1 (5 bases). Trimming shortened V by 6 bases and J by 8 bases, and 19 bases separated the two germline ends. CDR1 and CDR2 (germline): MNHEY, SMNVEV (reference sequence). CDR3 length equals 14 residues.

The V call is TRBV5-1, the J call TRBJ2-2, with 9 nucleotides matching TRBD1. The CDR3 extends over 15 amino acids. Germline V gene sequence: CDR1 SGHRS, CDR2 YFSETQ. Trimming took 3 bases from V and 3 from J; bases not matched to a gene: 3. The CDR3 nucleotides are TGCGCCAGCAGCTCAACAGGGGGCTACACCGGGGAGCTGTTTTTT. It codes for CASSSTGGYTGELFF. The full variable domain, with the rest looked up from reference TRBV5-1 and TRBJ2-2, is KAGVTQTPRYLIKTRGQQVTLSCSPISGHRSVSWYQQTPGQGLQFLFEYFSETQRNKGNFPGRFSGRQFSNSRSEMNVSTLELGDSALYLCASSSTGGYTGELFFGEGSRLTVL.